The sample holds one count of the clone carrying this T cell receptor (beta chain). Its antigen is unidentified. Treatment meaning: roughly 18 received Ad26.COV2.S at low or high dose, single or two shots; 5 received placebo; per-sample allocation not given. On day 63 after the first injection, vaccine and placebo recipients gave samples. The sample is drawn from a study of Ad26.COV2.S vaccination and SARS-CoV-2 variants. Study information: Intramuscularly, Ad26.COV2.S was given either once or twice, 56 days apart. The study, taken as a whole, reports: Assessments of TCR breadth and depth may have underestimated the total T cell responses.

The CDR3 is 19 amino acids. Germline CDR1 and CDR2: LNHDA and SQIVND (reference sequence). The J segment lost 1 base and the V segment lost 3 bases, leaving 15 bases of the junction unmatched. Clones were sequenced by immunoSEQ multiplex PCR, and TCRdb holds only the in-frame ones, with some missing. The data contain 350,000 to 500,000 clones, around 87% of them seen just once; the ten biggest clones take up about 4%. The TCR was taken from a person between 18 and 59 years old who received the Ad26.COV2.S COVID-19 vaccine or a placebo. Sequencing used peripheral blood, obtained in a trial of Ad26.COV2.S vaccine versus placebo. This chain uses TRBV19 with TRBJ1-2; 9 bases match TRBD1. The CDR3, as DNA: TGTGCCAGTAGTATCCCCGGGACAGGGAAGGTAGTAGGTAACTATGGCTACACCTTC. Protein sequence: CASSIPGTGKVVGNYGYTF.